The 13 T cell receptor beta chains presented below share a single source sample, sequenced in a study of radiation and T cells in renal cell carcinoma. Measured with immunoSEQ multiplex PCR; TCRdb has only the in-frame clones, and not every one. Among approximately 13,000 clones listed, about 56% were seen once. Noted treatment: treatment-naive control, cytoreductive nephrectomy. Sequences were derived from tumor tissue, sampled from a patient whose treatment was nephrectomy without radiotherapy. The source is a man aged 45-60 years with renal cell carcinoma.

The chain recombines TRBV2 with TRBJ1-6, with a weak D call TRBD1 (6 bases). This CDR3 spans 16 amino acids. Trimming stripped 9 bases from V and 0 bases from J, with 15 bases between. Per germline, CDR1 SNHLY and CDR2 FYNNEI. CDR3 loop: CASTGAGSSYNSPLHF. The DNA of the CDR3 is TGTGCCAGTACGGGGGCTGGAAGCTCCTATAATTCACCCCTCCACTTT.

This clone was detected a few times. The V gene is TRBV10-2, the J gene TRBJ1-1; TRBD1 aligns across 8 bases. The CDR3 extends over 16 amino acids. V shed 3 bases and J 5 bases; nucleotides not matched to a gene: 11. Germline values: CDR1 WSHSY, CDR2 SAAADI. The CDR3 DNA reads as TGCGCCAGCAGTGATCCTCCCGGACAGGGCGGGACTGAAGCTTTCTTT. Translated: CASSDPPGQGGTEAFF.

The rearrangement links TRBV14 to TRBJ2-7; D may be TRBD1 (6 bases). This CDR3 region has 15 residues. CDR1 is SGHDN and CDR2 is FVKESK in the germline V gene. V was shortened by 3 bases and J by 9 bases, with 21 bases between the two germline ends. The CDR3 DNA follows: TGTGCCAGCAGCCAGGCCGGGACACAAGCCGTGGGGCAGTACTTC. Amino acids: CASSQAGTQAVGQYF. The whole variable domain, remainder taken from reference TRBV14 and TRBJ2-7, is EAGVTQFPSHSVIEKGQTVTLRCDPISGHDNLYWYRRVMGKEIKFLLHFVKESKQDESGMPNNRFLAERTGGTYSTLKVQPAELEDSGVYFCASSQAGTQAVGQYFGPGTRLTVT.

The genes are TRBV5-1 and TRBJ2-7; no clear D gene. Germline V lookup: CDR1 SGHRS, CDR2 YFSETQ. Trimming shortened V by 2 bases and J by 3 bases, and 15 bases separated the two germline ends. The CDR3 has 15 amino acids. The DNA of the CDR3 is TGCGCCAGCAGCTTAAATAGTCAGGTGATCTACGAGCAGTACTTC. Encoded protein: CASSLNSQVIYEQYF.

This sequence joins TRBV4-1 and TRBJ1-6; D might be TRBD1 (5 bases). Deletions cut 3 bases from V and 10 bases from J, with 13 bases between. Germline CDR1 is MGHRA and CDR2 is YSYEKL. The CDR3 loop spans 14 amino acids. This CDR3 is CASSHQRGESPLHF. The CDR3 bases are TGCGCCAGCAGCCACCAACGGGGGGAATCACCCCTCCACTTT.

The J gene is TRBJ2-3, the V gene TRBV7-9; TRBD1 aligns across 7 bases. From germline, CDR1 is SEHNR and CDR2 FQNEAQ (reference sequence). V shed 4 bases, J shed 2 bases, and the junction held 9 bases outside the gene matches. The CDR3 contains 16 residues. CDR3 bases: TGTGCCAGCAGCTCGACCCCTGGACAGGCCACAGATACGCAGTATTTT. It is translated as CASSSTPGQATDTQYF.

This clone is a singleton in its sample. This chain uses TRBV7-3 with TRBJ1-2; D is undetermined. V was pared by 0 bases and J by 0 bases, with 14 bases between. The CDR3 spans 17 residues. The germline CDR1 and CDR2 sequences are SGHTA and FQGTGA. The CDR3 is CASSLTPSPVSNYGYTF. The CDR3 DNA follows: TGTGCCAGCAGCTTAACCCCCTCGCCGGTCTCTAACTATGGCTACACCTTC.

CDR3 protein: CASSIPQSYEQYF. CDR3 DNA: TGTGCCAGTAGTATCCCACAGTCCTACGAGCAGTACTTC. The rearrangement links TRBV19 to TRBJ2-7; D gene uncertain. Trimming shortened V by 3 bases and J by 1 base, and 7 bases separated the two germline ends. Germline CDR1 is LNHDA and CDR2 is SQIVND (reference sequence). The CDR3 covers 13 residues.

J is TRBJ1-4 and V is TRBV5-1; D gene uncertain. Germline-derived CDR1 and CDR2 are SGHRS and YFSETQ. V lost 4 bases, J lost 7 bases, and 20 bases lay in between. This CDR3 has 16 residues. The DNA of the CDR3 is TGCGCCAGCAGCCAGGTTACGCCCCTGCGGGTTGAAAAACTGTTTTTT. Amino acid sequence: CASSQVTPLRVEKLFF.

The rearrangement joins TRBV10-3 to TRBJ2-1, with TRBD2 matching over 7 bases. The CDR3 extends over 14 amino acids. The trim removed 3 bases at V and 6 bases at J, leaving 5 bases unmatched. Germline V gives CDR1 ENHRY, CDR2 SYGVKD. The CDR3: CAISDPRTSNEQFF. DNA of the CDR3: TGTGCCATCAGTGACCCGAGGACTAGCAATGAGCAGTTCTTC.

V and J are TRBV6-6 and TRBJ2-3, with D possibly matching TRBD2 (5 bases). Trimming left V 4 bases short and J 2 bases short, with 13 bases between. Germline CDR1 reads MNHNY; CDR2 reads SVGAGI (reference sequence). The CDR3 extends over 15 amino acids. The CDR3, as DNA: TGTGCCAGCAGTTCTTGGACTGCGACCACAGATACGCAGTATTTT. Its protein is CASSSWTATTDTQYF.

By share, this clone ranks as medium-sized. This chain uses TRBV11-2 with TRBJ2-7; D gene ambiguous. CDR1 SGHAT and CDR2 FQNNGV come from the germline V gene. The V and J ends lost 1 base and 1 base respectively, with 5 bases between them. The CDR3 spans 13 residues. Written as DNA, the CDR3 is TGTGCCAGCAGCTTAGGACGGTCCTACGAGCAGTACTTC. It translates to CASSLGRSYEQYF.

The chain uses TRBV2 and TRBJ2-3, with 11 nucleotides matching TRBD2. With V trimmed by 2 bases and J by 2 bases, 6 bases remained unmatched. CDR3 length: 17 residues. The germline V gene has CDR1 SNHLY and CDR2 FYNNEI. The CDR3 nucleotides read TGTGCCAGCAGTGAATTCCTAGCGGGGGGCCTCACAGATACGCAGTATTTT. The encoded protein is CASSEFLAGGLTDTQYF.